The 2 T cell receptor beta chains reported below all come from one sample, sequenced in a study of regulatory T cells. Study-wide results and limits: Hydrophobic residues at CDR3 positions 6 and 7 were enriched in conventional CD4+ T cells of CD3G-deficient patients.

No cognate antigen is known for these TCRs. The primer mix had 52 TRBV and 13 TRBJ primers. Sequencing was performed with immunoSEQ multiplex PCR; in TCRdb, only in-frame clones are kept and a portion is missing. This table holds some 38,000 clones, approximately 89% found once. Specimen: conventional CD4+ T cells sorted from blood. The receptor set was obtained from a young adult with CD3G deficiency.

This sequence joins TRBV11-1 and TRBJ1-1; a possible D gene is TRBD1 (5 bases). The V end was cut by 5 bases, the J end by 9 bases, with 19 bases between. There are 14 residues in the CDR3. Germline V CDR1 and CDR2: SGHAT, FQDESV (reference sequence). The CDR3 here is CASSPPGEGTKAFF. Written as DNA, the CDR3 is TGTGCCAGCAGCCCGCCAGGAGAGGGGACTAAAGCTTTCTTT.

This clone occurred once. The J gene is TRBJ2-6, the V gene TRBV19; D unresolved. The germline V and J ends were trimmed by 4 bases and 0 bases, with 22 bases remaining between them. This CDR3 contains 20 residues. Germline V lookup: CDR1 LNHDA, CDR2 SQIVND (reference sequence). As DNA, the CDR3 is TGTGCCAGTAGTACCACCTACCTAGGGCTACGACGCTCTGGGGCCAACGTCCTGACTTTC. Encoded protein: CASSTTYLGLRRSGANVLTF.